This T cell receptor (beta chain) appears in the sequencing data of a study of graft-versus-host responses after intestinal transplantation. Overall study: Recipients uniformly received anti-thymocyte globulin induction, followed by tacrolimus and steroids for about 3 years.

Sequenced by immunoSEQ multiplex PCR; TCRdb stores in-frame clones only, minus some. Among around 25,000 clones listed, 80% to 90% were seen once. CDR1 is SQVTM, CDR2 ANQGSEA, per germline. The V end was cut by 3 bases, the J end by 5 bases, with 13 bases between. CDR3 length: 14 amino acids. The origin of this receptor is a human patient who received an intestinal transplant, so some T cells may come from the graft donor. V is TRBV29-1 and J is TRBJ2-2; D might be TRBD1 (5 bases). Here the sequenced sample was PBMCs, taken approximately 450 days after intestinal transplant. CDR3: CSVERQGRTGELFF. The CDR3 DNA is TGCAGCGTTGAGCGGCAGGGCCGAACCGGGGAGCTGTTTTTT.